This T cell receptor (beta chain) is from a study of tumor-infiltrating lymphocytes in primary liver carcinoma (dated by TCRdb to between 2016 and 2019). About the investigation overall: Of the five patients, three men and two women aged 30 to 69 years, four had hepatocellular carcinoma and one had combined HCC and intrahepatic cholangiocarcinoma. Tumors of the five patients were stage T1-T3 N0M0 with maximum diameters of 4.2 to 10 cm. Each sample produced roughly 3.65 to 7.5 million productive TCRbeta reads, and read depth showed no significant difference between tissue types. TCRbeta repertoire sequencing, expression microarrays and whole-exome sequencing were combined in the study across five regions of each liver tumor, with adjacent normal tissue and blood also included. TCRbeta repertoire sequencing covered 35 specimens from 5 patients: roughly 25 tumor regions, 5 adjacent noncancerous liver tissues and 5 peripheral blood samples. Technical replicate repertoires showed high reproducibility, with mean shared-clone rates roughly 0.89 and correlation coefficients above 0.95. The research as a whole found: Repertoire overlap was higher between tumor regions (mean around 35%) than tumor-adjacent (17%) or tumor-blood (about 14%) pairs, consistent with antigen-driven expansion. Bulk unsorted samples precluded comparing CD4+ and CD8+ T cell repertoires. The top 250 clones accounted for a significantly greater share of the repertoire in tumors than in blood (p = 0.039). Because sequencing covered only the TCR beta chain and unpaired alpha chains were not captured, true repertoire diversity is likely underestimated. With just four or five patients in the study, the authors point out that the findings should be validated in a larger study.

Remarks on this clonotype: Which antigen it targets is not known. The junction does not match germline at one end; this may be a read error.

Using a constant-region primer and ProtoScript II reverse transcriptase, TCRbeta-specific cDNA was reverse-transcribed from 450 to 650 ng total RNA. Three nested multiplex PCR rounds, following a slightly modified ARM-PCR procedure, were used to build the TCRbeta libraries. Sample barcodes and Illumina adapters were added in a final 25-cycle PCR using Deep VentR polymerase. Before sequencing, amplicons between 200 and 500 bp were purified from gel using a QIAquick gel extraction kit. An Illumina HiSeq 2500 was used to sequence the TCRbeta amplicons, generating 250-bp paired-end reads. The source study handled its data this way. To recover full CDR3 sequences, reads were quality-trimmed using Trimmomatic v0.33 and paired reads were then merged using FLASH v1.2.11. V, D and J germline segments were assigned to the rearranged TCRbeta sequences by MiGEC v1.2.1b. Clonotype statistics, along with Shannon-Wiener diversity indices, were calculated using VDJtools v1.0.0. To cut down on sampling bias, every analysis after diversity analysis relied on just the 250 most abundant clonotypes from each sample. The raw public reads went through TCRdb reprocessing: fastp at Q25, MiXCR clone calling, in-frame beta chains kept. For every CDR3 protein sequence, its rows merge into one entry that carries the most common genes and DNA. The V and J calls shown here were made by TCRdb, not taken from the authors' results. The sample table shows over 75,000 distinct CDR3 sequences, and about 70% are seen once. The ten largest clones take up 25% to 35% of the sample.

Total RNA and DNA were co-extracted from approximately 20-30 mg of bulk tissue with the AllPrep DNA/RNA mini kit, without cell sorting. Between November 2015 and early 2016, 4 or 5 patients in China with histopathologically diagnosed primary liver carcinoma had their tumors surgically resected. At the time of sampling, the patients had chronic HBV infection and had not received any treatment. Fresh tumor and adjacent tissue pieces were bisected; one half was stored in RNAlater at -80°C, the other sent for histology. The receptor comes from a man between 40 and 49 years old with primary liver carcinoma and hepatitis B virus infection. Sequenced sample: tumor-adjacent normal liver tissue.

The DNA reads TGTGCCATCAGCTTGGACTCGGGGGCCAACGTCCTAACTTTC. Its protein reads: CAISLDSGANVLTF. The sequence is built from TRBV5-5 and TRBJ2-6; the D gene is tentatively TRBD1 or TRBD2, each matching 6 bases. CDR3 length: 14 amino acids, cysteine to phenylalanine. The retained sequence is limited to the CDR3, 42 bases, with the frame set at the first base. Looking up the germline V gene (reference sequence) yields CDR1 SGHKS and CDR2 YYEKEE.